This T cell receptor (beta chain) was obtained from a study of T cell changes during pregnancy in multiple sclerosis. Clones were sequenced by immunoSEQ multiplex PCR, and TCRdb holds only the in-frame ones, with some missing. The repertoire includes about 89,000 clones, 92% of them detected once, and about 2.3% sits in the top ten. Germline CDR1 MNHNS, CDR2 SASEGT. The CDR3 spans 18 residues. Unmatched junction bases numbered 7, after V lost 3 bases and J lost 0 bases. The chain recombines TRBV6-1 with TRBJ2-2, with TRBD2 identical over 10 bases. Source: peripheral blood, taken after pregnancy. This clonotype was obtained from a female donor in good health, enrolled as a control in a pregnancy study. The CDR3 protein is CASSEQVAGGANTGELFF. CDR3 nucleotides: TGTGCCAGCAGTGAGCAGGTAGCGGGGGGAGCGAACACCGGGGAGCTGTTTTTT.